These T cell receptor beta chains were read from a single sample in a study of cytomegalovirus exposure and HLA in healthy donors. The data were produced by immunoSEQ multiplex PCR, yet TCRdb's version contains in-frame clones alone and is incomplete. The table records some 90,000 clones, roughly 97% of them present only once. Sequencing was performed on PBMCs. These receptors were taken from a man aged 18-30 years in good health and CMV-seronegative. Both conserved end residues are trimmed from each CDR3.

j_gene: TRBJ2-5
v_gene: TRBV28
CDR3aa: ASSPPGTGVGETQY

j_gene: TRBJ2-1
v_gene: TRBV5-4
CDR3aa: ASSQTGGGDEQF

j_gene: TRBJ2-3
v_gene: TRBV19
CDR3aa: ASHPTGVTDTQY

j_gene: TRBJ2-7
v_gene: TRBV4-1
CDR3aa: ASRRTGEAYEQY

j_gene: TRBJ1-1
v_gene: TRBV5-1
CDR3aa: ASSFGTGNTEAF

j_gene: TRBJ1-1
v_gene: TRBV11-1
CDR3aa: ASSAGGRPNTEAF

j_gene: TRBJ2-5
v_gene: TRBV7-2
CDR3aa: ASSPIRDFQETQY

j_gene: TRBJ2-5
v_gene: TRBV11-2
CDR3aa: ASSLSTGEYQETQY

j_gene: TRBJ2-1
v_gene: TRBV5-5
CDR3aa: ASSVGLAGSYNEQF

j_gene: TRBJ2-1
v_gene: TRBV7-2
CDR3aa: ASSLVDFLYNEQF

j_gene: TRBJ2-5
v_gene: TRBV25-1
CDR3aa: ASSSRETQY

j_gene: TRBJ2-1
v_gene: TRBV5-1
CDR3aa: ASSGRLRASGLSEQF

j_gene: TRBJ1-2
v_gene: TRBV4-1
CDR3aa: ASSEGLAGYT

j_gene: TRBJ2-7
v_gene: TRBV7-9
CDR3aa: ASSFKGGPYEQY

j_gene: TRBJ2-5
v_gene: TRBV30
CDR3aa: AWSRWEKEVETQY

j_gene: TRBJ2-1
v_gene: TRBV25-1
CDR3aa: ASSGASGSLGYEQF

j_gene: TRBJ2-6
v_gene: TRBV6-5
CDR3aa: ASSSPARAGANVLT

j_gene: TRBJ1-5
v_gene: TRBV10-3
CDR3aa: AISDNVRGGDSNQPQH

j_gene: TRBJ1-1
v_gene: TRBV5-1
CDR3aa: ASSSPQTEPMNTEAF

j_gene: TRBJ2-1
v_gene: TRBV5-1
CDR3aa: ASFELSSYNEQF

j_gene: TRBJ1-5
v_gene: TRBV5-6
CDR3aa: ASSSQGDQPQH

j_gene: TRBJ2-1
v_gene: TRBV7-3
CDR3aa: ASAASGYNEQF

j_gene: TRBJ1-1
v_gene: TRBV11-2
CDR3aa: ASSPRQGRTEAF

j_gene: TRBJ2-2
v_gene: TRBV29-1
CDR3aa: SVGQGNTGELF

j_gene: TRBJ2-7
v_gene: TRBV20-1
CDR3aa: SAKPGYEQY

j_gene: TRBJ1-4
v_gene: TRBV27
CDR3aa: ASSFLRQGKNEKLF

j_gene: TRBJ1-3
v_gene: TRBV5-1
CDR3aa: ASSLGQGGRKNTIY

j_gene: TRBJ2-7
v_gene: TRBV9
CDR3aa: ASSETSGSIEQY

j_gene: TRBJ1-5
v_gene: TRBV15
CDR3aa: ATSRVGGLSNQPQH

j_gene: TRBJ1-1
v_gene: TRBV28
CDR3aa: ASSPSTPRGTEAF

j_gene: TRBJ1-5
v_gene: TRBV10-3
CDR3aa: AITRGDRGRDESGNQPQH

j_gene: TRBJ1-2
v_gene: TRBV19
CDR3aa: ASSEDRWAKAGGYT

j_gene: TRBJ2-3
v_gene: TRBV7-9
CDR3aa: ASSSPLDSSSTDTQY

j_gene: TRBJ2-2
v_gene: TRBV6-5
CDR3aa: ASSYQLPNTGELF

j_gene: TRBJ2-1
v_gene: TRBV7-8
CDR3aa: ASSLAGTSGSGVEQF

j_gene: TRBJ1-2
v_gene: TRBV6-1
CDR3aa: ASSAGQNYGYT

j_gene: TRBJ1-2
v_gene: TRBV30
CDR3aa: AWSYGRGTLGYT

j_gene: TRBJ1-2
v_gene: TRBV27
CDR3aa: ASSPQGGLANYGYT

j_gene: TRBJ1-1
v_gene: TRBV19
CDR3aa: ASSGDREAF

j_gene: TRBJ2-7
v_gene: TRBV18
CDR3aa: ASSPTGRGNYYEQY

j_gene: TRBJ2-2
v_gene: TRBV27
CDR3aa: ASSLLGLGGTGELF

j_gene: TRBJ1-1
v_gene: TRBV18
CDR3aa: ASSPRAAKNTEAF

j_gene: TRBJ1-1
v_gene: TRBV2
CDR3aa: ASSEGFLASEAF

j_gene: TRBJ1-1
v_gene: TRBV19
CDR3aa: ASSTPGVYTEAF

j_gene: TRBJ2-7
v_gene: TRBV11-2
CDR3aa: ASSYGFQGFREQY

j_gene: TRBJ1-4
v_gene: TRBV5-1
CDR3aa: ASSLGDRLNEKLF

j_gene: TRBJ1-1
v_gene: TRBV28
CDR3aa: ASSLNPSLETEAF

j_gene: TRBJ1-1
v_gene: TRBV30
CDR3aa: AWSPGQGMNTEAF

j_gene: TRBJ2-2
v_gene: TRBV7-3
CDR3aa: ASSPTSRNTGELF

j_gene: TRBJ1-1
v_gene: TRBV29-1
CDR3aa: SVRGRMNTEAF

j_gene: TRBJ2-3
v_gene: TRBV9
CDR3aa: ASSPQTDTQY

j_gene: TRBJ2-5
v_gene: TRBV7-2
CDR3aa: ASSQSGKETQY

j_gene: TRBJ1-5
v_gene: TRBV9
CDR3aa: ASSVGTGNQPQH

j_gene: TRBJ2-7
v_gene: TRBV7-2
CDR3aa: ASSLALSSYEQY